These T cell receptor beta chains were read from a single sample in a study of T cells in Graves' hyperthyroidism and ophthalmopathy. A single record per CDR3 protein comes from TCRdb applying MiXCR to the multiplex PCR reads. The table shows about 290,000 distinct CDR3 sequences, with more than 10% occurring only once. The sample consisted of blood. The source of these receptors is a woman aged 30 to 39 with Graves' hyperthyroidism that later progressed to Graves' ophthalmopathy. The conserved cysteine and the conserved F or W are not part of the CDR3 here. A D gene is named only where the DNA matches it firmly.

J gene | V gene | D gene | CDR3 protein
TRBJ2-7 | TRBV29-1 | - | SVLRGFDGYEQY
TRBJ2-7 | TRBV20-1 | - | SASSRVVTYEQY
TRBJ2-4 | TRBV27 | TRBD1 | ASRPTGGRIGKNIQY
TRBJ2-5 | TRBV6-2/TRBV6-3 | TRBD1 | ASSPPGQGGETQY
TRBJ1-2 | TRBV6-1 | TRBD1 | ASSTNTGGIGYT
TRBJ1-5 | TRBV19 | TRBD1 | AGSKQPGTDNQPQH
TRBJ2-7 | TRBV28 | - | ASSRGPEQY
TRBJ2-1 | TRBV15 | TRBD2 | ATSRVSSGEQF
TRBJ1-5 | TRBV12-3/TRBV12-4 | - | ASSPGGSSNQPQH
TRBJ1-3 | TRBV7-9 | - | ASSYDGQFSGNTIY
TRBJ1-2 | TRBV19 | - | ASSSSLGDYGYT
TRBJ2-2 | TRBV4-1 | - | ASGHKGYTGELF
TRBJ2-1 | TRBV6-1 | - | ASLYSGRDEQF
TRBJ1-2 | TRBV6-1 | - | ASSVQGPRYGYT
TRBJ2-1 | TRBV30 | TRBD2 | AWSPGLADNNEQF
TRBJ2-7 | TRBV20-1 | - | SAKYRDLTYEQY
TRBJ2-3 | TRBV7-2 | TRBD2 | ASSSGGTSGRTDTQY
TRBJ2-1 | TRBV29-1 | - | SVQDNEQF
TRBJ2-3 | TRBV19 | TRBD2 | ASSGRTSGPTDTQY
TRBJ1-1 | TRBV19 | TRBD1 | ASSMGQGNTEAF
TRBJ2-2 | TRBV5-8 | TRBD2 | ASSLRTSGRKSGELF
TRBJ2-1 | TRBV10-3 | - | AISEFQTNEQF